Below, 5 T cell receptor beta chains from the same sample are listed, as sequenced in a study of HIV-infected children after antiretroviral therapy interruption. A 3' RACE protocol on RNA, with unique molecular identifiers, produced the TCR library. MiXCR, applied by TCRdb to the 3' RACE reads, yields one record per CDR3 protein. This table has more than 75,000 distinct CDR3 sequences, 5.5% to 8.5% appearing once. Treatment given: PENTA 11 planned treatment interruption arm or continuous ART arm. This specimen consisted of CD45RA+ CD4+ T cells from PBMCs, pooled from several time points, obtained from a donor given antiretroviral therapy, either interrupted or continuous. Subset specified: naive CD4+ CD45RA+ CD45RO- T cells. Receptors were obtained from a pool of human donors with HIV.

This clonotype was detected many times. The rearrangement uses TRBV7-9 and TRBJ1-2, with D tentatively TRBD1 (5 bases). The CDR3 loop spans 15 amino acids. V was shortened by 5 bases and J by 4 bases, with 17 bases between the two germline ends. From germline, CDR1 is SEHNR and CDR2 FQNEAQ (reference sequence). The CDR3 nucleotides read TGTGCCAGCAGCGTACGCAGGGAGCCCAGCTATGGCTACACCTTC. Translation gives CASSVRREPSYGYTF.

This clonotype was recorded at least ten times. The gene calls are TRBV12-3 or TRBV12-4 and TRBJ1-6; D is undetermined. Trimming removed 5 bases at V and 8 bases at J, with 7 bases between. The CDR3 has 12 residues. CDR3 nucleotide sequence: TGTGCCAGCAGTCCTACCGATTCACCCCTCCACTTT. Its protein product is CASSPTDSPLHF.

This clonotype appeared many times. The chain carries TRBV6-5 and TRBJ2-7; 8 positions agree with TRBD1. The germline V gene has CDR1 MNHEY and CDR2 SVGAGI. This CDR3 is built from 15 residues. The trim removed 2 bases at V and 4 bases at J, leaving 7 bases unmatched. In nucleotides, the CDR3 is TGTGCCAGCAGTTACGACCATGACAGGGGATACGAGCAGTACTTC. Encoded protein: CASSYDHDRGYEQYF.

This clonotype was recorded many times. This chain joins TRBV5-1 and TRBJ2-2; D is ambiguous. This CDR3 comprises 14 residues. Germline lookup yields CDR1 SGHRS and CDR2 YFSETQ. V was cut by 4 bases and J by 1 base, with 8 bases left in between. CDR3 sequence reads: CASSADENTGELFF. In nucleotides, the CDR3 is TGCGCCAGCAGCGCGGACGAGAACACCGGGGAGCTGTTTTTT.

This clonotype was seen a handful of times. The chain combines TRBV5-1 with TRBJ2-5; D ambiguous. CDR3 length: 17 amino acids. The germline V and J ends were trimmed by 1 base and 0 bases, with 16 bases remaining between them. The germline V gene encodes CDR1 SGHRS and CDR2 YFSETQ. The CDR3 DNA sequence: TGCGCCAGCAGCTTGAGAAATTCAAAGGTCCACCAAGAGACCCAGTACTTC. This codes for CASSLRNSKVHQETQYF. Looking up the rest from reference TRBV5-1 and TRBJ2-5 gives the full variable domain: KAGVTQTPRYLIKTRGQQVTLSCSPISGHRSVSWYQQTPGQGLQFLFEYFSETQRNKGNFPGRFSGRQFSNSRSEMNVSTLELGDSALYLCASSLRNSKVHQETQYFGPGTRLLVL.